Presented here are 9 T cell receptor beta chains from one specimen sequenced in a study of somatic mutations in cytotoxic T cells in rheumatoid arthritis. Produced via immunoSEQ multiplex PCR; TCRdb's table is partial and in-frame only. The table has approximately 20,000 clones, over 70% seen once. Sequencing used CD8+ T cells sorted from blood. Receptors originate from a woman in her forties or fifties in good health.

The chain links TRBV7-6 to TRBJ2-3; maybe TRBD1 (6 bases). Germline values: CDR1 SGHVS, CDR2 FNYEAQ. The CDR3 runs 13 residues. V was pared by 11 bases and J by 4 bases, with 16 bases between. CDR3 region: CAGQPHGADTQYF. DNA for the CDR3: TGTGCCGGACAGCCTCACGGGGCAGATACGCAGTATTTT.

The rearrangement joins TRBV7-2 to TRBJ2-7, with D hard to call. The germline V gene has CDR1 SGHTA and CDR2 FQGNSA. V lost 1 base to trimming and J lost 2 bases, with 12 bases between them. This CDR3 contains 15 residues. CDR3 nucleotides: TGTGCCAGCAGCTTAGTCCAGAGTGCAGCCTACGAGCAGTACTTC. This codes for CASSLVQSAAYEQYF. The full variable domain, with the rest looked up from reference TRBV7-2 and TRBJ2-7, is GAGVSQSPSNKVTEKGKDVELRCDPISGHTALYWYRQSLGQGLEFLIYFQGNSAPDKSGLPSDRFSAERTGGSVSTLTIQRTQQEDSAVYLCASSLVQSAAYEQYFGPGTRLTVT.

J is TRBJ1-5 and V is TRBV2; D is perhaps TRBD1 (5 bases). The CDR3 has 14 residues. Germline values: CDR1 SNHLY, CDR2 FYNNEI. V lost 5 bases, J lost 3 bases, and 11 bases lay in between. CDR3 sequence reads: CASSRTGINQPQHF. The CDR3 bases are TGTGCCAGCAGTAGAACAGGTATCAATCAGCCCCAGCATTTT. Using reference TRBV2 and TRBJ1-5 for the parts outside the CDR3, the full variable domain is EPEVTQTPSHQVTQMGQEVILRCVPISNHLYFYWYRQILGQKVEFLVSFYNNEISEKSEIFDDQFSVERPDGSNFTLKIRSTKLEDSAMYFCASSRTGINQPQHFGDGTRLSIL.

The gene calls are TRBV5-5 and TRBJ2-7; 10 bases fit TRBD1. V trimming: 4 bases; J trimming: 4 bases; junction bases outside the gene matches: 2. The germline gives CDR1 SGHKS, CDR2 YYEKEE (reference sequence). CDR3 length equals 13 residues. This CDR3 reads CASSDRGPYEQYF. CDR3 nucleotides: TGTGCCAGCAGCGACAGGGGGCCTTACGAGCAGTACTTC.

This chain connects TRBV9 to TRBJ2-2; 10 nucleotides align to TRBD2. V lost 0 bases, J lost 6 bases, and 5 bases stayed unmatched. CDR1 and CDR2 from the germline V gene are SGDLS and YYNGEE. The CDR3 runs 16 residues. The CDR3, as DNA: TGTGCCAGCAGCGTAGAGGAGCGGGGGGGCTCCGGGGAGCTGTTTTTT. Encoded protein: CASSVEERGGSGELFF.

This clone is medium-sized in the sample. The rearrangement links TRBV5-1 to TRBJ2-2; 8 nucleotides agree with TRBD2. The CDR3 is 14 residues long. V shed 0 bases and J 6 bases; nucleotides not matched to a gene: 1. The V gene's germline CDR1 is SGHRS and CDR2 YFSETQ. The CDR3, as DNA: TGCGCCAGCAGCTTGGCGACTAGCGCCGGGGAGCTGTTTTTT. It translates to CASSLATSAGELFF.

This clone was counted a single time. The rearrangement uses TRBV7-9 and TRBJ2-5; 7 nucleotides line up with TRBD1. Germline V gives CDR1 SEHNR, CDR2 FQNEAQ (reference sequence). The CDR3 is made up of 15 amino acids. The junction had 8 bases not matched to a gene; V was cut back by 5 bases and J by 2 bases. Written as DNA, the CDR3 is TGTGCCAGCAGCGACTACCGGGACAGTCAAGAGACCCAGTACTTC. It encodes CASSDYRDSQETQYF.

The rearrangement links TRBV7-8 to TRBJ2-7; 9 bases are shared with TRBD2. V dropped 2 bases and J dropped 3; count of bases not matched to a gene: 11. Germline V lookup: CDR1 SGHVS, CDR2 FQNEAQ. The CDR3 sequence is 17 residues long. The CDR3 DNA sequence: TGTGCCAGCAGCTTACTGGGGATAGGGCGGGAGGGCTACGAGCAGTACTTC. This codes for CASSLLGIGREGYEQYF.

The rearrangement links TRBV5-1 to TRBJ2-3; 8 bases agree with TRBD2. The V and J ends lost 1 base and 2 bases, in that order; junction bases with no gene match: 3. This CDR3 has 15 amino acids. The germline V gene has CDR1 SGHRS and CDR2 YFSETQ. CDR3 coding DNA: TGCGCCAGCAGCTTGAGGCGGGGGGCCACAGATACGCAGTATTTT. It translates to CASSLRRGATDTQYF.